Presented here are 5 T cell receptor beta chains from one specimen sequenced in a study of T cell responses to AZD1222 COVID-19 vaccine. TCRdb's table, derived via immunoSEQ multiplex PCR, lists solely in-frame clones and lacks some. Altogether around 150,000 clones are present, roughly 94% being singletons, with the ten largest covering roughly 4.3%. Sample: peripheral blood, taken on day 0 of MenACWY control vaccination. The receptors shown here come from an adult in good health.

This chain links TRBV19 with TRBJ1-1, with 8 bases fitting TRBD1. With V trimmed by 5 bases and J by 4 bases, 6 bases remained unmatched. This CDR3 region has 14 residues. Germline V lookup: CDR1 LNHDA, CDR2 SQIVND (reference sequence). The CDR3, as DNA: TGTGCCAGTAGTGGTCAGACAGGGGTCACTGAAGCTTTCTTT. Protein: CASSGQTGVTEAFF.

J is TRBJ1-4 and V is TRBV12-3 or TRBV12-4; maybe TRBD1 (5 bases). The ends were cut back, 6 bases at V and 8 bases at J, with 10 bases in the middle. The CDR3 totals 12 residues. This CDR3 is CASRRGGEKLFF. The CDR3 DNA is TGTGCCAGCAGGCGTGGGGGGGAAAAACTGTTTTTT.

The chain recombines TRBV9 with TRBJ2-5; 7 bases map to TRBD1. V dropped 3 bases and J dropped 4; count of bases not matched to a gene: 0. Germline V gives CDR1 SGDLS, CDR2 YYNGEE. The CDR3 runs to 12 residues. The CDR3 DNA reads as TGTGCCAGCAGCGCAGGGGGAGAGACCCAGTACTTC. Protein sequence: CASSAGGETQYF.

The chain is built from TRBV6-2 or TRBV6-3 and TRBJ2-3; possible D gene TRBD2, 5 bases. V was shortened by 3 bases and J by 3 bases, with 13 bases between the two germline ends. Per germline, CDR1 MNHEY and CDR2 SVGEGT. There are 15 residues in the CDR3. The CDR3 reads CASSYLDLKTDTQYF. CDR3 sequence (DNA): TGTGCCAGCAGTTATTTGGACTTAAAAACAGATACGCAGTATTTT.

The count of this clone is one. The sample carries other DNA sequences with the same CDR3. In DNA, the CDR3 is TGTGCCAGCAGTTACTCCGGTGGGGGCTATGGCTACACCTTC. It yields the protein CASSYSGGGYGYTF. The rearrangement links TRBV6-5 to TRBJ1-2; maybe TRBD1 (5 bases). The CDR3 runs 14 residues. The ends were cut back, 0 bases at V and 4 bases at J, with 9 bases in the middle. The germline V gene encodes CDR1 MNHEY and CDR2 SVGAGI.